This is a list of T cell receptor beta chains from one sample in a study of shared clonotypes between healthy human individuals. Only in-frame clones appear in the TCRdb table, and some are missing; sequencing was by immunoSEQ multiplex PCR. The table lists roughly 2,500,000 clones, under 95% of them singletons. What was sequenced was naive CD4+ T cells from PBMCs. Every receptor here comes from a man in his late teens or twenties in good health. Some clones in this sample may be carry-over from other donors' samples. Each CDR3 is given with its conserved first and last residue. The D gene is left open where the match is weak. Part of the rows lack a size; the others show once, few, many or a class for expanded clones.

NA | TRBJ2-7 | TRBV11-2 | TRBD1 | CASSARTGPAYEQYF | TGTGCCAGCAGCGCCCGGACAGGTCCGGCCTACGAGCAGTACTTC
once | TRBJ2-2 | TRBV4-1 | NA | CASSLSGGWAGELFF | TGCGCCAGCAGCCTAAGTGGCGGGTGGGCCGGGGAGCTGTTTTTT
NA | TRBJ2-4 | TRBV19 | NA | CASSIEGRAKNIQYF | TGTGCCAGTAGTATAGAGGGTCGGGCCAAAAACATTCAGTACTTC
NA | TRBJ2-5 | TRBV11-2 | NA | CASSLGAGNGETQYF | TGTGCCAGCAGCTTAGGGGCCGGCAACGGGGAGACCCAGTACTTC
NA | TRBJ2-7 | TRBV28 | NA | CASRDTFYEQYF | TGTGCCAGTCGGGACACCTTCTACGAGCAGTACTTC
NA | TRBJ2-7 | TRBV19 | TRBD2 | CASSMGLAGGPPYEQYF | TGTGCCAGTAGCATGGGACTAGCGGGAGGGCCCCCCTACGAGCAGTACTTC
NA | TRBJ1-1 | TRBV10-3 | TRBD1 | CAISGQGAHAEAFF | TGTGCCATCAGTGGACAGGGGGCGCATGCTGAAGCTTTCTTT
NA | TRBJ2-7 | TRBV28 | TRBD1 | CASSGQVYEQYF | TGTGCCAGCTCGGGACAGGTCTACGAGCAGTACTTC
NA | TRBJ2-2 | TRBV2 | NA | CASSRQNTGELFF | TGTGCCAGCAGCAGGCAGAACACCGGGGAGCTGTTTTTT
NA | TRBJ2-7 | TRBV5-1 | TRBD1 | CASSGRGQYSSYEQYF | TGCGCCAGCAGCGGAAGGGGACAGTATAGCTCCTACGAGCAGTACTTC
once | TRBJ2-3 | TRBV7-9 | TRBD1 | CASSLGGQGTDTQYF | TGTGCCAGCAGCTTAGGGGGACAGGGTACAGATACGCAGTATTTT
NA | TRBJ1-1 | TRBV30 | NA | CAWSAGWNTEAFF | TGTGCCTGGAGTGCAGGGTGGAACACTGAAGCTTTCTTT
NA | TRBJ2-7 | TRBV6-1 | NA | CASSEGAGPNTYEQYF | TGTGCCAGCAGTGAAGGGGCAGGGCCCAACACCTACGAGCAGTACTTC
NA | TRBJ2-2 | TRBV25-1 | TRBD1 | CASSGTGGTGELFF | TGTGCCAGCAGTGGGACAGGGGGCACCGGGGAGCTGTTTTTT
once | TRBJ2-1 | TRBV7-2 | NA | CASSLDLLRHEQFF | TGTGCCAGCAGCTTAGATCTGCTGCGTCATGAGCAGTTCTTC
NA | TRBJ2-1 | TRBV28 | TRBD1 | CASRRGGQGLF | TGTGCCAGCAGAAGGGGGGGACAGGGCCTCTTC
NA | TRBJ1-5 | TRBV28 | TRBD1 | CASSFPRTGGQPQHF | TGTGCCAGCAGTTTCCCCCGGACAGGGGGTCAGCCCCAGCATTTT
NA | TRBJ2-6 | TRBV5-4 | NA | CASSFTGRSGANVLTF | TGTGCCAGCAGCTTCACGGGGCGATCTGGGGCCAACGTCCTGACTTTC
few | TRBJ2-7 | TRBV18 | NA | CASSPGFYEQYF | TGTGCCAGCTCACCAGGGTTCTACGAGCAGTACTTC
NA | TRBJ2-5 | TRBV28 | NA | CASSSLGRESFETQYF | TGTGCCAGCAGTTCCCTCGGCAGGGAGAGCTTTGAGACCCAGTACTTC
NA | TRBJ1-5 | TRBV6-1 | TRBD1 | CASSEATGNQPQHF | TGTGCCAGCAGTGAAGCGACAGGGAATCAGCCCCAGCATTTT
NA | TRBJ1-3 | TRBV28 | NA | CASSRVTNTIYF | TGTGCCAGCAGTCGGGTTACAAACACCATATATTTT
NA | TRBJ2-1 | TRBV9 | TRBD2 | CASSVVGLAVYNEQFF | TGTGCCAGCAGCGTAGTGGGACTAGCGGTCTACAATGAGCAGTTCTTC
NA | TRBJ2-3 | TRBV5-1 | TRBD2 | CASSLAGLAVSTDTQYF | TGCGCCAGCAGCTTGGCCGGCCTAGCGGTTAGCACAGATACGCAGTATTTT
NA | TRBJ2-7 | TRBV28 | NA | CASSSQHSGQYF | TGTGCCAGCAGTTCTCAGCATTCGGGGCAGTACTTC
NA | TRBJ1-1 | TRBV5-6 | NA | CASSFLRTDTEAFF | TGTGCCAGCAGCTTCCTTAGAACGGACACTGAAGCTTTCTTT
few | TRBJ1-4 | TRBV6-1 | NA | CASRDRINEKLFF | TGTGCCAGCAGGGACAGAATTAATGAAAAACTGTTTTTT
NA | TRBJ2-1 | TRBV7-9 | TRBD2 | CASSLSPWSSGRGYNEQFF | TGTGCCAGCAGCTTATCCCCCTGGTCTAGCGGGAGGGGATACAATGAGCAGTTCTTC
NA | TRBJ2-2 | TRBV30 | NA | CAWTTGSATTGELFF | TGTGCCTGGACTACAGGGAGCGCCACCACCGGGGAGCTGTTTTTT
NA | TRBJ2-1 | TRBV6-6 | TRBD2 | CASSRTRGEQFF | TGTGCCAGCAGTAGGACTAGAGGTGAGCAGTTCTTC
once | TRBJ2-2 | TRBV4-1 | TRBD2 | CASSQVLAGGSGELFF | TGCGCCAGCAGCCAAGTGTTAGCGGGAGGTTCCGGGGAGCTGTTTTTT
NA | TRBJ1-1 | TRBV29-1 | NA | CSVETQTRTEAFF | TGCAGCGTTGAAACCCAAACTCGCACTGAAGCTTTCTTT
NA | TRBJ2-2 | TRBV11-3 | NA | CASSFTAGNPGELFF | TGTGCCAGCAGCTTTACCGCGGGGAACCCCGGGGAGCTGTTTTTT
once | TRBJ2-5 | TRBV28 | NA | CASGALTRTQYF | TGTGCCAGCGGGGCACTCACGCGGACCCAGTACTTC
NA | TRBJ2-7 | TRBV9 | NA | CASSVEGALGYEQYF | TGTGCCAGCAGCGTAGAGGGAGCGCTGGGTTACGAGCAGTACTTC
NA | TRBJ2-7 | TRBV9 | NA | CASTLRDGTSSEQYF | TGTGCCAGCACCCTCCGGGACGGAACTTCCAGCGAGCAGTACTTC
once | TRBJ2-1 | TRBV5-1 | NA | CASRPGTPTTNEQFF | TGCGCCAGCAGGCCCGGGACTCCGACAACCAATGAGCAGTTCTTC
NA | TRBJ1-2 | TRBV28 | NA | CASSLLTDIVYGYTF | TGTGCCAGCAGTTTATTGACGGATATCGTTTATGGCTACACCTTC
NA | TRBJ2-7 | TRBV5-6 | TRBD2 | CATSSTSGTYEQYF | TGTGCCACCTCCTCTACTAGCGGGACCTACGAGCAGTACTTC
NA | TRBJ2-7 | TRBV4-1 | NA | CAPGGANPYEQYF | TGCGCCCCCGGCGGAGCGAACCCCTACGAGCAGTACTTC
NA | TRBJ1-1 | TRBV9 | NA | CASSADRGPYTEAFF | TGTGCCAGCAGCGCCGATAGGGGACCCTACACTGAAGCTTTCTTT
NA | TRBJ1-1 | TRBV18 | NA | CASSPLAVPEAFF | TGTGCCAGCTCACCCCTGGCGGTCCCTGAAGCTTTCTTT
NA | TRBJ2-7 | TRBV18 | TRBD2 | CASSPPGLAGGSYEQYF | TGTGCCAGCTCACCCCCGGGACTAGCGGGAGGCTCCTACGAGCAGTACTTC
NA | TRBJ1-5 | TRBV28 | NA | CASSLIAGVDQPQHF | TGTGCCAGCAGCCTCATTGCGGGGGTCGATCAGCCCCAGCATTTT
NA | TRBJ1-3 | TRBV25-1 | TRBD1 | CASSEGTAGNTIYF | TGTGCCAGCAGTGAGGGGACAGCTGGAAACACCATATATTTT
NA | TRBJ2-1 | TRBV29-1 | NA | CSYQRLSTYNEQFF | TGCAGCTATCAGCGCCTAAGCACCTACAATGAGCAGTTCTTC
NA | TRBJ2-3 | TRBV4-1 | NA | CASSQDGLGRADTQYF | TGCGCCAGCAGCCAAGACGGGTTGGGTCGAGCAGATACGCAGTATTTT
once | TRBJ1-1 | TRBV29-1 | TRBD1 | CIGTEYTEAFF | TGCATAGGGACAGAGTACACTGAAGCTTTCTTT
NA | TRBJ2-2 | TRBV4-2 | TRBD2 | CASSHNSGSGDTGELFF | TGTGCCAGCAGCCACAATAGCGGGAGCGGGGACACCGGGGAGCTGTTTTTT
few | TRBJ2-7 | TRBV4-3 | TRBD2 | CASSQEVALAGGEQYF | TGCGCCAGCAGCCAAGAGGTTGCGCTAGCGGGAGGCGAGCAGTACTTC
NA | TRBJ2-7 | TRBV28 | NA | CASSTPRQQYF | TGTGCCAGCAGCACCCCTAGACAGCAGTACTTC
once | TRBJ2-7 | TRBV4-1 | NA | CASSLLQGAAGEQYF | TGCGCCAGCAGCCTACTTCAAGGGGCGGCGGGGGAGCAGTACTTC
NA | TRBJ2-1 | TRBV2 | NA | CAIPFRDGDYNEQFF | TGTGCCATCCCATTCCGGGACGGCGACTACAATGAGCAGTTCTTC
NA | TRBJ2-7 | TRBV2 | TRBD2 | CASSEGPAGGSYEQYF | TGTGCCAGCAGTGAAGGCCCAGCGGGAGGCTCCTACGAGCAGTACTTC
NA | TRBJ2-1 | TRBV29-1 | NA | CSVSRTASYNEQFF | TGCAGCGTATCCCGGACAGCTTCCTACAATGAGCAGTTCTTC
NA | TRBJ2-7 | TRBV28 | NA | CASRLSLWVGSSYEQYF | TGTGCCAGCAGATTATCGTTGTGGGTGGGCAGCTCCTACGAGCAGTACTTC
NA | TRBJ2-3 | TRBV7-9 | NA | CASSLVDGTDTQYF | TGTGCCAGCAGCTTAGTCGACGGCACAGATACGCAGTATTTT
NA | TRBJ2-4 | TRBV5-1 | NA | CASSWSGDIQYF | TGCGCCAGCAGCTGGTCAGGGGACATTCAGTACTTC
NA | TRBJ1-1 | TRBV18 | TRBD1 | CASSFRGTGGAGAEAFF | TGTGCCAGCTCGTTCAGAGGGACAGGGGGCGCAGGCGCTGAAGCTTTCTTT
NA | TRBJ1-5 | TRBV10-3 | NA | CAISPGQTPNQPQHF | TGTGCCATCAGCCCGGGACAAACCCCGAATCAGCCCCAGCATTTT